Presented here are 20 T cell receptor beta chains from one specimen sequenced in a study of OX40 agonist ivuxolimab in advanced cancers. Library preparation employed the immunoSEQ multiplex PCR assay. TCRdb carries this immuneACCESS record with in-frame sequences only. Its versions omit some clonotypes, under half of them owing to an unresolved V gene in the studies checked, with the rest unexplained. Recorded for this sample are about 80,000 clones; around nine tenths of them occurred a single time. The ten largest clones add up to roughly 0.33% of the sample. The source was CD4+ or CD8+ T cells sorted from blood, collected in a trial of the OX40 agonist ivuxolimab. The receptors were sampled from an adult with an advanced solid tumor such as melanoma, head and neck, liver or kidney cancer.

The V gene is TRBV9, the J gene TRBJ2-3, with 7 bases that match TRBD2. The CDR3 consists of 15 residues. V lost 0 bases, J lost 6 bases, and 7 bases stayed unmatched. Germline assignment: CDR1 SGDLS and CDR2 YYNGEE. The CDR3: CASSVEWRERDTQYF. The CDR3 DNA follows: TGTGCCAGCAGCGTAGAATGGCGGGAGCGGGATACGCAGTATTTT.

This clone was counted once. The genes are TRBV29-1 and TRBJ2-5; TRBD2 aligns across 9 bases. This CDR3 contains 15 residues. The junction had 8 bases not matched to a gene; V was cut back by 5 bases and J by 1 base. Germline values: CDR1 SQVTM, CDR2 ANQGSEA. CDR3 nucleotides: TGCAGCGTTACCCCCCGGCGGGGGGGCCAAGAGACCCAGTACTTC. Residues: CSVTPRRGGQETQYF.

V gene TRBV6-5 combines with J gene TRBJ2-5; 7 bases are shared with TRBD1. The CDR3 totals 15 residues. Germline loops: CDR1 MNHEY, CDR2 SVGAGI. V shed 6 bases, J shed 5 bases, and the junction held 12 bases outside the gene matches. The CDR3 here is CASRRTTGVRETQYF. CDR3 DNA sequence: TGTGCCAGCAGGCGAACTACAGGGGTTCGGGAGACCCAGTACTTC.

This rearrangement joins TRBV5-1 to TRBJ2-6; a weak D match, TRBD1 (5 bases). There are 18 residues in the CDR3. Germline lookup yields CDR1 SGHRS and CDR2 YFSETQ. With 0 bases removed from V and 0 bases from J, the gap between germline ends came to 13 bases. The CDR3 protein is CASSLARQKSSGANVLTF. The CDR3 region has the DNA TGCGCCAGCAGCTTGGCGAGACAGAAAAGCTCTGGGGCCAACGTCCTGACTTTC.

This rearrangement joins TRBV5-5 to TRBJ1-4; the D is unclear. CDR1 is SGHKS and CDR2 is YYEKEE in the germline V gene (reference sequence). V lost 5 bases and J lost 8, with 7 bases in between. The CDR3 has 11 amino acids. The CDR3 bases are TGTGCCAGCAGTCCAGACGAAAAACTGTTTTTT. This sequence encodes CASSPDEKLFF.

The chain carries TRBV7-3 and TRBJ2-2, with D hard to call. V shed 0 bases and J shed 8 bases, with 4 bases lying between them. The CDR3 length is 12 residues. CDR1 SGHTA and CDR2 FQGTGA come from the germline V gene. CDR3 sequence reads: CASSLTRGELFF. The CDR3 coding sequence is TGTGCCAGCAGCTTAACGCGGGGGGAGCTGTTTTTT.

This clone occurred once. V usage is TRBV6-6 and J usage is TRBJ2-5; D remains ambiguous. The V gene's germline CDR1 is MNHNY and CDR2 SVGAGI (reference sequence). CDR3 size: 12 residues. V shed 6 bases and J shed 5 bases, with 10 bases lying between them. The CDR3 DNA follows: TGTGCCAGCAGGGGGTTGAGGGAGACCCAGTACTTC. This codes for CASRGLRETQYF.

CDR3 residues: CASRSGASYNEQFF. CDR3 nucleotides: TGCGCCAGCCGGTCAGGGGCCTCCTACAATGAGCAGTTCTTC. V usage is TRBV10-1 and J usage is TRBJ2-1; a weak D match, TRBD1 (6 bases). V gave up 8 bases and J gave up 0 bases, with 11 bases separating them. The CDR3 extends over 14 amino acids. Germline V gives CDR1 WNHNN, CDR2 SYGVQD (reference sequence).

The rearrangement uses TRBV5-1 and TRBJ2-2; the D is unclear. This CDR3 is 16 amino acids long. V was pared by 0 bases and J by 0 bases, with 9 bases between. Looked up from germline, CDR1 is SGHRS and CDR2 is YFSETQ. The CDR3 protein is CASSLVVRTNTGELFF. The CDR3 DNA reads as TGCGCCAGCAGCTTGGTCGTGCGGACGAACACCGGGGAGCTGTTTTTT.

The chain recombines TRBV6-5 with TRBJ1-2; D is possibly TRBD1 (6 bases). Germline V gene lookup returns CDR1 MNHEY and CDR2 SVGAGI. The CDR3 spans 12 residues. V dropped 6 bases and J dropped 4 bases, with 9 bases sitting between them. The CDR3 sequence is CASRGQPYGYTF. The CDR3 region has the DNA TGTGCCAGCAGAGGACAGCCCTATGGCTACACCTTC.

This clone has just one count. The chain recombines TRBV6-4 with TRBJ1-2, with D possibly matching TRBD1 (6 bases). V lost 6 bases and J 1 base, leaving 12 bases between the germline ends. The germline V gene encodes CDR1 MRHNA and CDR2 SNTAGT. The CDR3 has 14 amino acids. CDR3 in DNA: TGTGCCAGCAGCTTAGCGGACAGTAACTATGGCTACACCTTC. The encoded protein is CASSLADSNYGYTF.

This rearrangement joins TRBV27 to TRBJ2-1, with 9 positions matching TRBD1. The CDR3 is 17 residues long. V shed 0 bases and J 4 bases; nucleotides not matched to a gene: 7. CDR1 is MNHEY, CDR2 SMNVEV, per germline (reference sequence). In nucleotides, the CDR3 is TGTGCCAGCAGTTTATCGGCCGGGACAGGGTTGTACAATGAGCAGTTCTTC. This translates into CASSLSAGTGLYNEQFF.

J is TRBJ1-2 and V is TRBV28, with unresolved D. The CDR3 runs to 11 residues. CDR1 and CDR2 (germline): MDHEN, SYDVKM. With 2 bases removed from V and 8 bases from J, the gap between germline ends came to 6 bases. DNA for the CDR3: TGTGCCAGCAGTTTAGACGGGGGCTACACCTTC. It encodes CASSLDGGYTF.

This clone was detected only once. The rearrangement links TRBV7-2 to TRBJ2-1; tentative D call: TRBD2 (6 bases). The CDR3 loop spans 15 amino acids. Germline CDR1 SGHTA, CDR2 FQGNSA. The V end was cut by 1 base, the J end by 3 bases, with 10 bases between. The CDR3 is CASSLGRESYNEQFF. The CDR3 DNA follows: TGTGCCAGCAGCTTAGGTCGGGAGAGCTACAATGAGCAGTTCTTC. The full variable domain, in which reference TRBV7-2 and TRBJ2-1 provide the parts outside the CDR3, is GAGVSQSPSNKVTEKGKDVELRCDPISGHTALYWYRQSLGQGLEFLIYFQGNSAPDKSGLPSDRFSAERTGGSVSTLTIQRTQQEDSAVYLCASSLGRESYNEQFFGPGTRLTVL.

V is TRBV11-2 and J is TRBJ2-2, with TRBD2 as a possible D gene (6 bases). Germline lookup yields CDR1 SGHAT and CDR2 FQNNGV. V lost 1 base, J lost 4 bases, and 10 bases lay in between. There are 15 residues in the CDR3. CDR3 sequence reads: CASSLGTGVTGELFF. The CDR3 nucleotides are TGTGCCAGCAGCTTAGGAACGGGGGTCACCGGGGAGCTGTTTTTT. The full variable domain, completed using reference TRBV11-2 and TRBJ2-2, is EAGVAQSPRYKIIEKRQSVAFWCNPISGHATLYWYQQILGQGPKLLIQFQNNGVVDDSQLPKDRFSAERLKGVDSTLKIQPAKLEDSAVYLCASSLGTGVTGELFFGEGSRLTVL.

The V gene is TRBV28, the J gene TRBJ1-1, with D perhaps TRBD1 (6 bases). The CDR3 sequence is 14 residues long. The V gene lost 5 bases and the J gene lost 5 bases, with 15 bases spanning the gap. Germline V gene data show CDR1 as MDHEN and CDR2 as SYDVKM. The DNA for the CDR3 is TGTGCCAGCAGTCTTCACAGGGTGTTGACTGAAGCTTTCTTT. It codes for CASSLHRVLTEAFF.

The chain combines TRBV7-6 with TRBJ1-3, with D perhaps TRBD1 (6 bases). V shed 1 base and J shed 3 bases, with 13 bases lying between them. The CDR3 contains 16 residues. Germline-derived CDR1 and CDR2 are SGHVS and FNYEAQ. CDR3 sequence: CASSLEGGRGGNTIYF. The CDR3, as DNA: TGTGCCAGCAGCTTAGAGGGGGGAAGAGGTGGAAACACCATATATTTT.

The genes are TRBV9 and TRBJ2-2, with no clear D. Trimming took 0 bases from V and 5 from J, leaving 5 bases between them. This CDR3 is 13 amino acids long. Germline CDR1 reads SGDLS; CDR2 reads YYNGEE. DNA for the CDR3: TGTGCCAGCAGCGTAGTCGCTACCGGGGAGCTGTTTTTT. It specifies CASSVVATGELFF.

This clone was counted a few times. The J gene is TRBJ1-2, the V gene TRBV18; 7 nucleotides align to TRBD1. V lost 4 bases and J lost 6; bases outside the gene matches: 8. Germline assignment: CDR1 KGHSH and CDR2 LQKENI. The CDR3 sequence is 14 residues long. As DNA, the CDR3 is TGTGCCAGCTCACGCGGCGGGCAGGGGGATGGCTACACCTTC. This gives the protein CASSRGGQGDGYTF.

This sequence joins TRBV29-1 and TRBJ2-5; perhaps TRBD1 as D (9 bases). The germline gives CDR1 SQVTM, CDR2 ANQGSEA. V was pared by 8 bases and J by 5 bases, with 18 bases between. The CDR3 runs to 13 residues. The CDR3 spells CSSGGTGSETQYF. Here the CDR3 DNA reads TGCAGCTCGGGGGGGACAGGGTCGGAGACCCAGTACTTC.